This T cell receptor beta chain came from a study of T cells expressing NK-cell markers. Study background: The authors sequenced eight donors, of whom seven were HCMV-seropositive and one was seronegative.

Findings of the study overall: Whether the expanded NKG2C+ T cell clones recognized HCMV remained unclear.

The CDR3 extends over 15 amino acids. Germline V CDR1 and CDR2: SGHTA, FQGNSA. Remarks on this clonotype: What it recognizes is unknown.

Template switching by 5'RACE with UMIs generated the TCR beta cDNA. TCRdb processed the 5' RACE reads again and assigns one entry to each CDR3 protein, with no DNA. In all, the sample yields 450,000 to 600,000 distinct CDR3 sequences. The sequence was obtained from a man between 18 and 29 years old in good health. V usage is TRBV7-2 and J usage is TRBJ1-4; lacking DNA, the TRBD1 call made by TCRdb goes unchecked. The sample taken for sequencing was blood T cells: a sorted CD56 or NKG2C T cell subset, CD4+ or CD8+ T cells, or bulk PBMC T cells (not recorded which). The CDR3 loop is CASSGPGQGDEKLFF. Combining the CDR3 with reference TRBV7-2 and TRBJ1-4 gives the whole variable domain GAGVSQSPSNKVTEKGKDVELRCDPISGHTALYWYRQSLGQGLEFLIYFQGNSAPDKSGLPSDRFSAERTGGSVSTLTIQRTQQEDSAVYLCASSGPGQGDEKLFFGSGTQLSVL.